This T cell receptor beta chain was recorded in a study of cytomegalovirus exposure and HLA in healthy donors. The study's findings and limits: Three chains linked to CMV were shown in vitro to be specific for CMV antigens.

Remarks on this clone: Its target is not known.

Trimming stripped 0 bases from V and 7 bases from J, with 10 bases between. Per the germline V gene, CDR1 is LNHNV and CDR2 is YYDKDF (reference sequence). The CDR3 is made up of 15 amino acids. TCRdb's copy holds only in-frame clones and misses some; the assay was immunoSEQ multiplex PCR. The sample lists tens of thousands of clones; about 92% were seen once. The specimen was PBMCs. The chain joins TRBV15 to TRBJ1-6; D call uncertain. This clonotype was sampled from a man aged 18 to 35 in good health and CMV-seronegative. The CDR3 spells CATSRDLVENSPLHF. The CDR3 bases are TGTGCCACCAGCAGAGATCTCGTAGAAAATTCACCCCTCCACTTT.